The 31 T cell receptor beta chains below all came from one sample that was sequenced in a study of T cell changes during pregnancy in multiple sclerosis (dated by TCRdb to 2018 to 2020). The library was generated by the immunoSEQ multiplex PCR assay. What TCRdb holds here is the immuneACCESS table cut down to in-frame rearrangements. Part of the clones is not present; checked against another copy, under half of the missing clones reflect an unresolved V gene, and the others are unexplained. The sample table lists about 36,000 clones, about 88% of them with a count of one. The top ten clones comprise about 0.58% of the sample. The sequences come from CD4+ T cells from peripheral blood mononuclear cells, collected in the first trimester of pregnancy. These receptors came from a female donor with multiple sclerosis, enrolled in a pregnancy study.

The V and J genes are TRBV9 and TRBJ2-1; 13 bases are a match to TRBD2. The V gene end was trimmed by 0 bases and the J gene end by 2 bases; junction bases not matched to a gene: 5. The V gene's germline CDR1 is SGDLS and CDR2 YYNGEE. The CDR3 sequence is 18 residues long. CDR3 loop: CASSVGLAGGGAYNEQFF. CDR3 in DNA: TGTGCCAGCAGCGTAGGACTAGCGGGGGGAGGGGCCTACAATGAGCAGTTCTTC.

The J gene is TRBJ2-7, the V gene TRBV7-8, with D perhaps matching TRBD1 (6 bases). Germline V gene sequence: CDR1 SGHVS, CDR2 FQNEAQ. The germline V and J ends were trimmed by 4 bases and 4 bases, with 14 bases remaining between them. The CDR3 length is 14 residues. CDR3 protein: CASSSSPRGYEQYF. The CDR3 bases are TGTGCCAGCAGCTCCTCGCCCAGGGGTTACGAGCAGTACTTC.

The V call is TRBV21-1, the J call TRBJ2-5; the table's D call TRBD1 went unverified against the DNA. TRBV21-1 has pseudogene status. The CDR3 sequence is 15 residues long. CDR3 bases: TGTGCCAGCACTCTGACAGGGGTCACGGGAGAGACCCAGTACTTC. It encodes CASTLTGVTGETQYF.

The V and J genes are TRBV6-6 and TRBJ2-1; weak D call: TRBD2 (6 bases). CDR3 length: 14 residues. Deletions cut 6 bases from V and 4 bases from J, with 13 bases between. Germline V gives CDR1 MNHNY, CDR2 SVGAGI (reference sequence). The CDR3 DNA sequence: TGTGCCAGCAGGCGGGACGAGGGTTACAATGAGCAGTTCTTC. The encoded protein is CASRRDEGYNEQFF.

This clone was counted between two and nine times. The chain's CDR3 is CASSPDRGSYGYTF. The CDR3 DNA reads as TGCGCCAGCAGCCCCGATAGGGGGAGCTATGGCTACACCTTC. The chain employs TRBV5-1 and TRBJ1-2; a possible D gene is TRBD1 (6 bases). The CDR3 totals 14 residues. Trimming removed 4 bases from V and 4 bases from J, with 14 bases in between. Germline loops: CDR1 SGHRS, CDR2 YFSETQ.

The CDR3 region is CASTPDRGAGELFF. CDR3 DNA: TGTGCCAGTACCCCGGACAGGGGGGCCGGGGAGCTGTTTTTT. The chain combines TRBV19 with TRBJ2-2; 10 nucleotides match TRBD1. Losses at the gene ends were 7 bases for V and 6 bases for J; bases not matched to a gene: 5. This CDR3 contains 14 residues. Germline CDR1 and CDR2: LNHDA and SQIVND (reference sequence).

V gene TRBV2 combines with J gene TRBJ2-3, with 10 nucleotides matching TRBD1. The CDR3 runs 16 residues. V lost 7 bases, J lost 4 bases, and 11 bases stayed unmatched. Germline CDR1 reads SNHLY; CDR2 reads FYNNEI. The CDR3 sequence is CASILEDGTGADTQYF. Here the CDR3 DNA reads TGTGCCAGCATTCTAGAAGACGGGACAGGGGCAGATACGCAGTATTTT.

J is TRBJ1-2 and V is TRBV19; no reliable D call. V was cut by 8 bases and J by 0 bases, with 7 bases left in between. The CDR3 spans 12 residues. Germline V lookup: CDR1 LNHDA, CDR2 SQIVND (reference sequence). The CDR3 DNA follows: TGTGCCAGTTTAGTAGCTAACTATGGCTACACCTTC. This codes for CASLVANYGYTF.

This clone has just one count. The rearrangement links TRBV19 to TRBJ2-6; D perhaps matches TRBD2 (6 bases). V lost 5 bases and J lost 1, with 21 bases in between. CDR1 is LNHDA, CDR2 SQIVND, per germline (reference sequence). The CDR3 has 19 residues. In DNA, the CDR3 is TGTGCCAGTAGTTCCCGGGGGAGGCAGGCGGAGTCTGGGGCCAACGTCCTGACTTTC. This gives the protein CASSSRGRQAESGANVLTF.

The chain links TRBV5-4 to TRBJ2-7; 7 bases fit TRBD1. The CDR3 consists of 15 residues. CDR1 and CDR2 from the germline V gene are SGHNT and YYREEE (reference sequence). Trimming removed 0 bases from V and 2 bases from J; junction bases left unmatched: 5. The CDR3 nucleotides read TGTGCCAGCAGCTTGGCCGACAGGGCAACCTACGAGCAGTACTTC. Translated: CASSLADRATYEQYF.

This chain joins TRBV7-9 and TRBJ2-3, with D hard to call. This CDR3 has 13 amino acids. Trimming cost V 1 base and J 6 bases, with 8 bases left between them. Germline assignment: CDR1 SEHNR and CDR2 FQNEAQ (reference sequence). CDR3 nucleotides: TGTGCCAGCAGCTTAGACGGGTCTGATACGCAGTATTTT. Translation: CASSLDGSDTQYF.

The chain couples TRBV6-1 to TRBJ2-7; 7 bases line up with TRBD2. V was pared by 6 bases and J by 2 bases, with 10 bases of the junction left unmatched. This CDR3 is built from 15 residues. Germline-derived CDR1 and CDR2 are MNHNS and SASEGT. For the CDR3, the DNA is TGTGCCAGCAGCGCAATAACTAGCGTCCCCTACGAGCAGTACTTC. Its translation is CASSAITSVPYEQYF.

The chain couples TRBV27 to TRBJ1-1; D unclear. Trimming cost V 6 bases and J 2 bases, with 13 bases left between them. The CDR3 is made up of 14 amino acids. Germline V gives CDR1 MNHEY, CDR2 SMNVEV (reference sequence). CDR3: CASSHRNSNTEAFF. The CDR3 nucleotides read TGTGCCAGCAGCCATCGGAACAGCAACACTGAAGCTTTCTTT.

The chain uses TRBV28 and TRBJ1-1; D possibly corresponds to TRBD1 (5 bases). CDR1 and CDR2 from the germline V gene are MDHEN and SYDVKM. V was pared by 7 bases and J by 1 base, with 10 bases between. The CDR3 is made up of 13 amino acids. The CDR3 region has the DNA TGTGCCAGCATTATGACAGCGAACACTGAAGCTTTCTTT. Translation: CASIMTANTEAFF.

J is TRBJ1-2 and V is TRBV18, with D tentatively TRBD1 (5 bases). Between the trimmed V and J ends, which lost 3 bases and 1 base, there was a span of 15 bases. CDR1 KGHSH and CDR2 LQKENI come from the germline V gene. The CDR3 length is 16 residues. The CDR3 protein is CASSPETAFYNYGYTF. The CDR3 DNA reads as TGTGCCAGCTCACCGGAGACAGCCTTCTATAACTATGGCTACACCTTC.

The rearrangement uses TRBV16 and TRBJ1-3; 10 bases match TRBD1. The J segment lost 0 bases and the V segment lost 3 bases, leaving 2 bases of the junction unmatched. CDR1 KGHSY and CDR2 FQNENV come from the germline V gene. This CDR3 region has 16 residues. In DNA, the CDR3 is TGTGCCAGCAGCCACCGGGACAGGGGCTCTGGAAACACCATATATTTT. Translating it yields CASSHRDRGSGNTIYF.

This rearrangement joins TRBV21-1 to TRBJ1-3. TRBV21-1 is labeled a pseudogene. The CDR3 sequence is 16 residues long. CDR3 bases: TGTGCCAGCAGCAAGCTGGGGGGGCCCTCTGGAAACACCATATATTTT. Protein: CASSKLGGPSGNTIYF.

The V and J genes are TRBV30 and TRBJ1-4; TRBD1 matches at 7 bases. Per the germline V gene, CDR1 is GTSNPN and CDR2 is SVGIG (reference sequence). Losses at the gene ends were 0 bases for V and 1 base for J; bases not matched to a gene: 5. CDR3 length: 16 amino acids. The CDR3 DNA reads TGTGCCTGGAGTGTCGCAGGGGGGCGAACTAATGAAAAACTGTTTTTT. This gives the protein CAWSVAGGRTNEKLFF.

This chain links TRBV21-1 with TRBJ1-1; TRBD1, the table's D call, lacks a check against the DNA. TRBV21-1 has pseudogene status. The CDR3 runs to 13 residues. This chain's CDR3 is CASQTGLNTEAFF. The DNA for the CDR3 is TGTGCCAGTCAAACAGGGCTAAACACTGAAGCTTTCTTT.

V and J are TRBV5-1 and TRBJ2-6; 7 bases are shared with TRBD1. The V segment lost 4 bases and the J segment 4 bases; nucleotides outside the gene matches: 5. Germline CDR1 is SGHRS and CDR2 is YFSETQ. CDR3 length: 15 residues. In nucleotides, the CDR3 is TGCGCCAGCAGCAGACAGGGAACCGGGGCCAACGTCCTGACTTTC. Protein: CASSRQGTGANVLTF.

This rearrangement joins TRBV7-8 to TRBJ2-1; no clear D. Germline CDR1 is SGHVS and CDR2 is FQNEAQ. This CDR3 spans 15 amino acids. V lost 3 bases, J lost 0 bases, and 9 bases lay in between. The CDR3 here is CASSFDWSSYNEQFF. For the CDR3, the DNA is TGTGCCAGCAGCTTTGACTGGAGCTCCTACAATGAGCAGTTCTTC.

The chain is built from TRBV19 and TRBJ1-2, with D possibly being TRBD1 (5 bases). V lost 1 base to trimming and J lost 2 bases, with 8 bases between them. The CDR3 runs to 14 residues. From germline, CDR1 is LNHDA and CDR2 SQIVND (reference sequence). CDR3 DNA sequence: TGTGCCAGTAGTATAGCCGGGGGGAACTATGGCTACACCTTC. Amino acid sequence: CASSIAGGNYGYTF.

V and J are TRBV6-5 and TRBJ1-1, with D tentatively TRBD1 (5 bases). V was trimmed by 4 bases and J by 6 bases, leaving 12 bases between them. Germline CDR1 is MNHEY and CDR2 is SVGAGI. The CDR3 runs 13 residues. The CDR3 nucleotides are TGTGCCAGCAGTTTCCACTTAGGGGCTGAAGCTTTCTTT. Translating gives CASSFHLGAEAFF.

The V call is TRBV5-6, the J call TRBJ2-3; 8 bases are shared with TRBD2. The CDR3 length is 16 residues. V shed 1 base, J shed 4 bases, and the junction held 8 bases outside the gene matches. Germline loops: CDR1 SGHDT, CDR2 YYEEEE. The CDR3 is CASSLRLANYADTQYF. The CDR3, as DNA: TGTGCCAGCAGCTTGCGACTAGCGAATTACGCAGATACGCAGTATTTT.

V is TRBV13 and J is TRBJ2-1; D call uncertain. CDR3 length: 12 residues. Trimming pared 1 base from V and 9 bases from J, leaving 7 bases between. Germline-derived CDR1 and CDR2 are PRHDT and FYEKMQ (reference sequence). CDR3 region: CASSLAVGEQFF. CDR3 bases: TGTGCCAGCAGCTTAGCCGTCGGTGAGCAGTTCTTC.

The chain recombines TRBV28 with TRBJ1-5; 8 bases agree with TRBD1. V shed 7 bases, J shed 6 bases, and the junction held 8 bases outside the gene matches. Looked up from germline, CDR1 is MDHEN and CDR2 is SYDVKM. CDR3 length: 14 amino acids. The CDR3 coding sequence is TGTGCCAGCACCGGGACAGGTAATTTTCAGCCCCAGCATTTT. As protein: CASTGTGNFQPQHF.

The chain uses TRBV27 and TRBJ1-1; 9 bases map to TRBD1. The CDR3 is 15 residues long. From germline, CDR1 is MNHEY and CDR2 SMNVEV (reference sequence). The ends lost 1 base at V and 2 bases at J; junction bases unmatched: 2. This CDR3 reads CASSLWGQGNTEAFF. As DNA, the CDR3 is TGTGCCAGCAGTTTATGGGGACAGGGTAACACTGAAGCTTTCTTT.

This chain uses TRBV10-3 with TRBJ1-2, with TRBD1 matching 7 bases. The germline gives CDR1 ENHRY, CDR2 SYGVKD. This CDR3 has 17 amino acids. V lost 5 bases to trimming and J lost 0 bases; unmatched junction nucleotides: 12. CDR3 nucleotides: TGTGCCATCAGTCCAGGGGGTCTCCCGGACGCTAACTATGGCTACACCTTC. Its protein is CAISPGGLPDANYGYTF.

The CDR3 region has the DNA TGTGCCAGCCGGAAGTGGACAGGGGATATGAACACTGAAGCTTTCTTT. Encoded protein: CASRKWTGDMNTEAFF. The genes are TRBV11-2 and TRBJ1-1, with 9 bases fitting TRBD1. After removal of 8 bases from V and 0 bases from J, the junction contained 10 bases not matched to a gene. CDR3 length: 16 residues. Per the germline V gene, CDR1 is SGHAT and CDR2 is FQNNGV.

V and J are TRBV11-2 and TRBJ2-5, with D unresolved. V lost 1 base and J 2 bases, leaving 11 bases between the germline ends. Germline CDR1 reads SGHAT; CDR2 reads FQNNGV. The CDR3 is 15 residues long. CDR3 DNA: TGTGCCAGCAGCTTAGGAGATCGTTATCAAGAGACCCAGTACTTC. Amino acids: CASSLGDRYQETQYF. Full variable domain (rest looked up from reference TRBV11-2 and TRBJ2-5): EAGVAQSPRYKIIEKRQSVAFWCNPISGHATLYWYQQILGQGPKLLIQFQNNGVVDDSQLPKDRFSAERLKGVDSTLKIQPAKLEDSAVYLCASSLGDRYQETQYFGPGTRLLVL.

This sequence joins TRBV18 and TRBJ2-7; D not resolved. CDR1 KGHSH and CDR2 LQKENI come from the germline V gene. The CDR3 loop spans 14 amino acids. V was cut by 0 bases and J by 2 bases, with 8 bases left in between. The CDR3, as DNA: TGTGCCAGCTCACCACCCCAGGCCCCCTACGAGCAGTACTTC. This translates into CASSPPQAPYEQYF.